This paragraph covers one TCR beta chain sequence. What it recognizes is unknown. Trimming cost V 4 bases and J 2 bases, with 18 bases left between them. This CDR3 contains 17 residues. CDR1 and CDR2 (germline): MNHNS, SASEGT. Repertoires were sampled repeatedly during chemoradiotherapy. These data belong to a study of chemoradiotherapy in HPV16-positive cancers. Findings and limits, study-wide: For HPV16-positive patients, expanding HPV-responsive T cells associated with longer recurrence-free survival. Candidate HPV-specific clones and E7-related TCR motifs grew in tumor during treatment.

Method: immunoSEQ multiplex PCR; TCRdb's copy keeps in-frame clones and lacks some. The sample lists tens of thousands of clones; roughly 90% were seen once. The material sequenced was blood, taken from a patient who underwent chemoradiotherapy. The source of this sequence is a human donor with HPV-associated anogenital cancer. The chain is built from TRBV6-1 and TRBJ1-5; weak D call: TRBD1 (5 bases). The chain's CDR3 is CASSVGGGDGGNQPQHF. The CDR3 DNA follows: TGTGCCAGCAGTGTTGGAGGAGGGGACGGCGGCAATCAGCCCCAGCATTTT.